This T cell receptor beta chain was sequenced for a study of blood T cell repertoires in COVID-19. Generated by immunoSEQ multiplex PCR, the TCRdb table keeps only in-frame clones and is missing some. The table lists nearly 200,000 clones, 86% of them singletons, with 0.78% in the top ten. The CDR3 extends over 15 amino acids. V was pared by 4 bases and J by 0 bases, with 2 bases of the junction left unmatched. Looked up from germline, CDR1 is KGHSH and CDR2 is LQKENI. The chain combines TRBV18 with TRBJ2-1, with 8 bases that match TRBD2. The sequenced material came from peripheral blood. The clonotype was recovered from a woman aged 70-85 years with acute or convalescent COVID-19. The CDR3 protein is CASSLLAASYNEQFF. In DNA, the CDR3 is TGTGCCAGCTCACTACTAGCGGCCTCCTACAATGAGCAGTTCTTC.